This T cell receptor beta chain was identified during a study of Ad26.COV2.S vaccination and SARS-CoV-2 variants. Details on this clone: What it binds is not known.

Treatment defined: about 20 received Ad26.COV2.S at low or high dose, single or two shots; roughly five received placebo; per-sample allocation not given. Vaccine and placebo recipients were sampled on day 63 after the first injection. Study findings and constraints: An underestimation of total T cell responses may have resulted from the TCR breadth and depth analyses.

Sequenced by immunoSEQ multiplex PCR; TCRdb stores in-frame clones only, minus some. The sample shows about 350,000 clones, 88% of them seen only once. V trimming: 5 bases; J trimming: 10 bases; junction bases outside the gene matches: 9. The CDR3 spans 14 residues. The germline V gene has CDR1 SGHTA and CDR2 FQGTGA. Sequencing was performed on peripheral blood, taken in a trial of Ad26.COV2.S vaccine versus placebo. This clonotype originated in a person aged 18-60 years who received the Ad26.COV2.S COVID-19 vaccine or a placebo. The chain links TRBV7-3 to TRBJ1-4; 8 bases fit TRBD1. The CDR3 reads CASSQTTGTGKLFF. CDR3 nucleotide sequence: TGTGCCAGCAGCCAGACGACAGGGACAGGAAAACTGTTTTTT.